This T cell receptor beta chain came from a study of T cell responses to AZD1222 COVID-19 vaccine. Data came from immunoSEQ multiplex PCR; TCRdb stores just in-frame clones and leaves some out. This sample carries about 70,000 clones, 65% to 85% of them seen once, and the ten largest clones take about 9.4%. Germline CDR1 reads MNHEY; CDR2 reads SVGEGT. The CDR3 runs to 11 residues. The germline V and J ends were trimmed by 6 bases and 7 bases, with 10 bases remaining between them. The TCR sequence derives from an adult in good health. The V gene is TRBV6-2 or TRBV6-3, the J gene TRBJ2-7; no firm D call. The source material was peripheral blood, sampled on day 0 of AZD1222 vaccination. The CDR3 loop reads CASSHSAEQYF. CDR3 sequence (DNA): TGTGCCAGCAGCCATTCGGCGGAGCAGTACTTC.